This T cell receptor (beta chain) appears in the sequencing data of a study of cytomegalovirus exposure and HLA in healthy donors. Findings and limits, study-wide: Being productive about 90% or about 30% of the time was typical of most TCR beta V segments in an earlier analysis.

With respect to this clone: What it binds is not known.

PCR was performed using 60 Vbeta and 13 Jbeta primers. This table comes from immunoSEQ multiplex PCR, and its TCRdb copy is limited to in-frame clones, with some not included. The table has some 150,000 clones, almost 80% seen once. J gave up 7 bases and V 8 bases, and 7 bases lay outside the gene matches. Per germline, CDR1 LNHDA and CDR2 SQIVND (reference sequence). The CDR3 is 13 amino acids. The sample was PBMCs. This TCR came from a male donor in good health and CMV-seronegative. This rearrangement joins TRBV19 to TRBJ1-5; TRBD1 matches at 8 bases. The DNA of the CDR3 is TGTGCCAGTCTAGACAGGGGTAAGCAGCCCCAGCATTTT. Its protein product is CASLDRGKQPQHF.